This TCR beta chain was observed in a study of beta chain features in type 1 diabetes. The overall study: Sorted cells from all samples, numbering about 99,000,000, were examined.

Since all of the isolated RNA was reverse transcribed, expressed TCRB transcripts were what got sequenced. Samples of naive, central memory and regulatory T cells yielded a mean of around 3.7 million reads. Profiling relied on immunoSEQ multiplex PCR, and the TCRdb table lists in-frame clones only, not all of them. The sample has 150,000 to 190,000 clones; roughly 8.1% are singletons. The V end was cut by 3 bases, the J end by 9 bases, with 13 bases between. CDR1 SGHAT and CDR2 FQNNGV come from the germline V gene. This CDR3 has 13 amino acids. The chain is built from TRBV11-2 and TRBJ2-3; a weak D match, TRBD2 (7 bases). The TCR sequence derives from a man younger than 30 in good health. The sample was central memory CD4+ T cells from blood. Written as DNA, the CDR3 is TGTGCCAGCAGCTTGGGGGGGCTTGTCACGCAGTATTTT. Protein sequence: CASSLGGLVTQYF.